One sample yielded the 6 T cell receptor beta chains listed below, sequenced in a study of human T cells and chemical hapten exposure. TCRdb recomputed calls from the RACE reads with MiXCR, one row per CDR3 protein. The data hold 150,000 to 200,000 distinct CDR3 sequences, with 20% to 25% observed a single time. Indicated time point: patch test 1, 2 weeks after DPC sensitization. Treatment given: therapeutic diphenylcyclopropenone sensitization with weekly scalp DPC. Sequencing was performed on whole blood, taken in connection with sensitization to the hapten diphenylcyclopropenone (DPC). The receptors originated from a woman in her forties or fifties with alopecia areata. Some clones in this sample may be carry-over from other donors' samples.

This chain links TRBV29-1 with TRBJ2-2, with D possibly being TRBD2 (6 bases). This CDR3 is 13 amino acids long. Trimming stripped 7 bases from V and 5 bases from J, with 14 bases between. Germline values: CDR1 SQVTM, CDR2 ANQGSEA. The DNA for the CDR3 is TGCAGCGCCGATACTAGCAGAACCGGGGAGCTGTTTTTT. It yields the protein CSADTSRTGELFF.

The chain is built from TRBV5-4 and TRBJ2-3; D remains ambiguous. Trimming removed 1 base at V and 3 bases at J, with 15 bases between. The CDR3 covers 16 residues. Per germline, CDR1 SGHNT and CDR2 YYREEE (reference sequence). In DNA form, the CDR3 reads TGTGCCAGCAGCTTGAAAAGGGTTCCCTCGACAGATACGCAGTATTTT. It translates to CASSLKRVPSTDTQYF.

The genes are TRBV30 and TRBJ2-2, with D possibly being TRBD1 (5 bases). Germline V gene data show CDR1 as GTSNPN and CDR2 as SVGIG (reference sequence). The CDR3 spans 15 residues. V was pared by 2 bases and J by 3 bases, with 13 bases between. The CDR3 DNA reads as TGTGCCTGGAGTAGGGGCAGGACCGACACCGGGGAGCTGTTTTTT. Translating it yields CAWSRGRTDTGELFF.

The rearrangement links TRBV10-3 to TRBJ1-3; 7 bases fit TRBD1. There are 15 residues in the CDR3. After removal of 7 bases from V and 4 bases from J, the junction contained 10 bases not matched to a gene. In germline, CDR1 is ENHRY, CDR2 SYGVKD. Here the CDR3 reads CAITPGRGQGNTIYF. In nucleotides, the CDR3 is TGTGCCATCACCCCGGGGAGGGGGCAGGGAAACACCATATATTTT.

There are a few counts of this clonotype. The chain links TRBV2 to TRBJ2-3; 11 bases map to TRBD1. V shed 4 bases, J shed 2 bases, and the junction held 5 bases outside the gene matches. Per the germline V gene, CDR1 is SNHLY and CDR2 is FYNNEI. This CDR3 has 16 residues. In DNA form, the CDR3 reads TGTGCCAGCAGTGCGCGGGACAGGGGGTACACAGATACGCAGTATTTT. Its protein product is CASSARDRGYTDTQYF.

The gene calls are TRBV5-1 and TRBJ2-7; 9 bases agree with TRBD1. The CDR3 has 16 amino acids. The V segment lost 1 base and the J segment 5 bases; nucleotides outside the gene matches: 10. The germline V gene has CDR1 SGHRS and CDR2 YFSETQ. CDR3 DNA sequence: TGCGCCAGCAGCTTGACCGGGACAGGGAATCTGGACGAGCAGTACTTC. This gives the protein CASSLTGTGNLDEQYF.